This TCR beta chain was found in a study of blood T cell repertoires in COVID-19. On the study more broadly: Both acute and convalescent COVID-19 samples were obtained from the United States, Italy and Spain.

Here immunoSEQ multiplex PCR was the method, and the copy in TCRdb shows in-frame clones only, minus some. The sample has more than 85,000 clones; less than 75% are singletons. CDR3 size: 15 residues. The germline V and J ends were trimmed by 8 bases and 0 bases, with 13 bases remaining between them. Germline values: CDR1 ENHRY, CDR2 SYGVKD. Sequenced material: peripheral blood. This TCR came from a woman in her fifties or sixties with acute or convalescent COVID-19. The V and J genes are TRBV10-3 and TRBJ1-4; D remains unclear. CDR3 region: CAIGRSGTTNEKLFF. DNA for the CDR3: TGTGCCATCGGTCGATCGGGTACAACTAATGAAAAACTGTTTTTT.